The clone carrying this T cell receptor (beta chain) was counted a single time. At the DNA level, this CDR3 is encoded by other sequences in the same sample as well. After removal of 4 bases from V and 2 bases from J, the junction contained 4 bases not matched to a gene. CDR3 length equals 16 residues. CDR1 is SGHRS and CDR2 is YFSETQ in the germline V gene. The CD4+ fraction was divided into a CD45RA+ naive subset and a CD45RA-negative memory subset. The data were obtained in a study of shared clonotypes between healthy human individuals. Sequenced by immunoSEQ multiplex PCR; TCRdb stores in-frame clones only, minus some. The sample lists some 2.4 million clones; 93% were seen once.

J is TRBJ2-2 and V is TRBV5-1, with TRBD2 identical over 11 bases. This TCR was recovered from a young man in good health. Some clones in this sample may be carry-over from other donors' samples. Material for sequencing was naive CD4+ T cells from PBMCs. Sample subset: CD45RA+ positively selected. CDR3 nucleotide sequence: TGCGCCAGCAGCCCGCGACTAGCGGGAAACACCGGGGAGCTGTTTTTT. Protein sequence: CASSPRLAGNTGELFF.